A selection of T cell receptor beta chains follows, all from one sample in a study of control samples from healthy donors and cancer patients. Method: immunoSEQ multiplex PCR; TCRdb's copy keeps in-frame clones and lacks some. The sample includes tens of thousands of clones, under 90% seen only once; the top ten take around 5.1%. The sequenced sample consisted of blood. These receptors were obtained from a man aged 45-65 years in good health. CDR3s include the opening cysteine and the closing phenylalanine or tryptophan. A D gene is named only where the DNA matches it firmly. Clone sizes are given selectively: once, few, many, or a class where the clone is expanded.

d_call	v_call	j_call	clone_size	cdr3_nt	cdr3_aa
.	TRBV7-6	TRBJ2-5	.	TGTGCCAGCAGCTTACGCCAAGAGACCCAGTACTTC	CASSLRQETQYF
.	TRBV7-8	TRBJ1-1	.	TGTGCCAGCAGCTTAGTAAGGCGGACTGAAGCTTTCTTT	CASSLVRRTEAFF
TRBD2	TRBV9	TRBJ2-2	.	TGTGCCAGCAGCGTACAGGGACTAGCGGGGGGGCCCGGCGGGGAGCTGTTTTTT	CASSVQGLAGGPGGELFF
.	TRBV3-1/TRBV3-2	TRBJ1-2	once	TGTGCCAGCAGCCAAGTCGGAGTCGGCGGCTACACCTTC	CASSQVGVGGYTF
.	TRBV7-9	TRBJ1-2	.	TGTGCCAGCAGCTTAGGGGGTCACTATGGCTACACCTTC	CASSLGGHYGYTF
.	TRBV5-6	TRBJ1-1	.	TGTGCCAGTAGCCACACAGGGAACACTGAAGCTTTCTTT	CASSHTGNTEAFF
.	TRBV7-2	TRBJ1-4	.	TGTGCCAGCAGCCCGACGCGAGGGGAAAAACTGTTTTTT	CASSPTRGEKLFF
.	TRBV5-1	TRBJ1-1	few	TGCGCCAGCAGCTTGCTAGGTGAAGCTTTCTTT	CASSLLGEAFF
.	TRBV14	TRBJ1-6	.	TGTGCCAGCAGCCAAGATGCGGGAACTCGGAATTCACCCCTCCACTTT	CASSQDAGTRNSPLHF
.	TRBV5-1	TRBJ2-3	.	TGCGCCAGCAGCTTAGGAGGGGAACCTAGCACAGATACGCAGTATTTT	CASSLGGEPSTDTQYF
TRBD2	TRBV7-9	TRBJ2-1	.	TGTGCCAGCAGCTTAGCGGGGACTAGCGGGGGGAGAAATGAGCAGTTCTTC	CASSLAGTSGGRNEQFF
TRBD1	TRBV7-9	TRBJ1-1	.	TGTGCCAGCAGCTTAGACAGGGGCCCCATGAACACTGAAGCTTTCTTT	CASSLDRGPMNTEAFF
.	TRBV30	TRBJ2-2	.	TGTGCCTGGAGTGGCGCATGGAACACCGGGGAGCTGTTTTTT	CAWSGAWNTGELFF
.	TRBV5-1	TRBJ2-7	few	TGCGCCAGCAGCTTCCTCCGGGACAAGTCCTACGAGCAGTACTTC	CASSFLRDKSYEQYF
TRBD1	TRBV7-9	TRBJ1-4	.	TGTGCCAGCAGCCGAAGCGGACAGGGGGCTAATGGAAAACTGTTTTTT	CASSRSGQGANGKLFF
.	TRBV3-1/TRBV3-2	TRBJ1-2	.	TGTGCCAGCAGCCCTCGAGGCTATGGCTACACCTTC	CASSPRGYGYTF
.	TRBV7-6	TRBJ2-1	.	TGTGCCAGCAGCCCCAGAGGGCATAATGAGCAGTTCTTC	CASSPRGHNEQFF
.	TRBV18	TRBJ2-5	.	TGTGCCAGCTCACCACGTCGGGAGACCCAGTACTTC	CASSPRRETQYF
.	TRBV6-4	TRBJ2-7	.	TGTGCCAGCAACCCGGGACTCGACTACGAGCAGTACTTC	CASNPGLDYEQYF
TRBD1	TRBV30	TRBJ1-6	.	TGTGCCTGCCAGGTGACAGGGGATTCACCCCTCCACTTT	CACQVTGDSPLHF
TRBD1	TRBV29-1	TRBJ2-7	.	TGCAGCGTCAGGGGGGGGACAGGGTATGGATACGAGCAGTACTTC	CSVRGGTGYGYEQYF
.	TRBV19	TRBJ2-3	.	TGTGCCAGTAGTTCACAGGGGGGGGGCACAGATACGCAGTATTTT	CASSSQGGGTDTQYF
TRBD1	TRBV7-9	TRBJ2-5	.	TGTGCCAGCAGCGTGACAGGGGGCCTAGAGACCCAGTACTTC	CASSVTGGLETQYF
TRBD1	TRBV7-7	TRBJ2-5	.	TGTGCCAGCAGCTTAGGGACAGGGTACCAAGAGACCCAGTACTTC	CASSLGTGYQETQYF
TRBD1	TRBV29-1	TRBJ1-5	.	TGCAGCGTGGGACAGGGGGCGGATCGGCCCCAGCATTTT	CSVGQGADRPQHF
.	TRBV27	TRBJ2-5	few	TGTGCCAGCAGGTTACGCATAGATCGTGGGACCCAGTACTTC	CASRLRIDRGTQYF